A selection of T cell receptor beta chains follows, all from one sample in a study of identical twins. TCRdb reprocessed the 5' RACE reads via MiXCR and lists one record per CDR3 protein. This table holds approximately 190,000 distinct CDR3 sequences, less than 20% found once. These records were also assigned to another study, of T cells expressing NK-cell markers.

Sequences were obtained from CD8+ T cells sorted from blood. All receptors derive from a woman aged 18-30 years in good health. The CDR3 runs from the conserved cysteine through the conserved F or W. Each record gives: clone size, V gene, D gene, J gene, CDR3 protein, CDR3 DNA. A D gene is named only where the DNA matches it firmly. Size is stated for part of the rows, as once, few or many counts, or as a class when the clone is expanded.

NA	TRBV5-1	NA	TRBJ1-5	CASSSTGSGGQPQHF	TGCGCCAGCAGCTCTACAGGGTCAGGAGGTCAGCCCCAGCATTTT
NA	TRBV6-1	TRBD2	TRBJ2-1	CASSGREGNEQFF	TGTGCCAGCAGTGGACGGGAGGGCAATGAGCAGTTCTTC
few	TRBV13	TRBD2	TRBJ2-1	CASSLKLAGDHNEQFF	TGTGCCAGCAGCTTAAAACTAGCGGGGGACCACAATGAGCAGTTCTTC
NA	TRBV6-5	NA	TRBJ2-1	CASSYPGRDEQFF	TGTGCCAGCAGTTACCCAGGGCGCGATGAGCAGTTCTTC
NA	TRBV5-1	NA	TRBJ2-5	CASSFSGGPGVPAETQYF	TGCGCCAGCAGCTTCTCTGGAGGTCCCGGGGTTCCAGCGGAGACCCAGTACTTC
NA	TRBV27	NA	TRBJ2-7	CASRLLVGYEQYF	TGTGCCAGCAGGCTACTCGTGGGCTACGAGCAGTACTTC
NA	TRBV20-1	TRBD2	TRBJ2-1	CSAKGVAGAYNEQFF	TGCAGTGCTAAAGGGGTAGCGGGGGCATACAATGAGCAGTTCTTC
few	TRBV20-1	NA	TRBJ2-1	CSASKPEQFF	TGCAGTGCTAGTAAACCTGAGCAGTTCTTC
NA	TRBV5-1	NA	TRBJ2-7	CASSLRQAAYEQYF	TGCGCCAGCAGCTTACGTCAGGCCGCCTACGAGCAGTACTTC
few	TRBV6-2/TRBV6-3	NA	TRBJ1-2	CASSYWDLRGYTF	TGTGCCAGCAGTTATTGGGATTTGCGCGGCTACACCTTC
NA	TRBV5-5	NA	TRBJ2-3	CASSLDSPTDTQYF	TGTGCCAGCTCCCTCGACAGCCCCACAGATACGCAGTATTTT
NA	TRBV12-5	TRBD2	TRBJ2-1	CASGLVGRVNEQFF	TGTGCTAGTGGTTTGGTCGGGAGGGTTAATGAGCAGTTCTTC
NA	TRBV4-3	NA	TRBJ2-1	CASSHDTGSSYNEQFF	TGCGCCAGCAGCCACGATACAGGGAGCTCCTACAATGAGCAGTTCTTC
few	TRBV12-3/TRBV12-4	TRBD2	TRBJ2-4	CASSLGGAGGPSNIQYF	TGTGCCAGCAGTCTTGGGGGAGCGGGAGGGCCCAGCAACATTCAGTACTTC
few	TRBV20-1	NA	TRBJ2-3	CSARSRSSTDTQYF	TGCAGTGCCCGGTCCCGAAGTAGCACAGATACGCAGTATTTT
NA	TRBV18	NA	TRBJ2-7	CASSLPLGEGSYEQYF	TGTGCCAGCTCATTGCCGCTTGGGGAAGGCTCCTACGAGCAGTACTTC
NA	TRBV4-3	TRBD2	TRBJ2-5	CASSQDGLAGPTQYF	TGCGCCAGCAGCCAAGACGGACTAGCGGGACCTACCCAGTACTTC
NA	TRBV5-5	NA	TRBJ1-2	CASRTNLEELLNYGYTF	TGTGCCAGCAGGACGAATTTAGAGGAGCTACTTAACTATGGCTACACCTTC
NA	TRBV7-8	TRBD2	TRBJ2-3	CASSVTSGADTDTQYF	TGTGCCAGCAGCGTGACTAGCGGGGCAGACACAGATACGCAGTATTTT
NA	TRBV7-9	TRBD2	TRBJ2-2	CASSLRLATGELFF	TGTGCCAGCAGCTTGCGACTAGCCACCGGGGAGCTGTTTTTT
NA	TRBV7-8	NA	TRBJ1-1	CASSTDGRGVRMNTEAFF	TGTGCCAGCAGCACAGACGGCCGCGGGGTTCGGATGAACACTGAAGCTTTCTTT
NA	TRBV6-2/TRBV6-3	TRBD2	TRBJ2-3	CASSSTEREVYTDTQYF	TGTGCCAGCAGTTCGACCGAGCGGGAGGTCTACACAGATACGCAGTATTTT
few	TRBV5-1	TRBD2	TRBJ2-5	CASSLGTSGAYQETQYF	TGCGCCAGCAGCTTGGGAACCAGCGGGGCGTACCAAGAGACCCAGTACTTC
many	TRBV29-1	NA	TRBJ2-1	CSVPRAVSSYNEQFF	TGCAGCGTTCCCCGAGCGGTGAGCTCCTACAATGAGCAGTTCTTC
NA	TRBV6-1	TRBD1	TRBJ2-5	CASSTQGAKETQYF	TGTGCCAGCAGCACCCAGGGGGCGAAGGAGACCCAGTACTTC
NA	TRBV6-1	NA	TRBJ1-5	CASSETLRGGYQPQHF	TGTGCCAGCAGTGAAACCCTTCGGGGGGGTTACCAGCCCCAGCATTTT
many	TRBV20-1	NA	TRBJ2-1	CSARDQREYNEQFF	TGCAGTGCTAGAGATCAACGGGAATACAATGAGCAGTTCTTC
few	TRBV12-3/TRBV12-4	NA	TRBJ2-7	CASSSGDRFSEQYF	TGTGCCAGCAGTTCCGGGGACCGGTTTTCCGAGCAGTACTTC
NA	TRBV7-2	NA	TRBJ2-3	CASSLGGISTDTQYF	TGTGCCAGCAGCTTAGGCGGGATAAGCACAGATACGCAGTATTTT
few	TRBV21-1	NA	TRBJ2-7	CASSSSQDGPFYEQYF	TGTGCCAGCAGCAGCTCTCAAGATGGCCCCTTCTACGAGCAGTACTTC
few	TRBV7-2	NA	TRBJ1-4	CASRQRSWDNEKLFF	TGTGCCAGCAGACAACGAAGTTGGGACAATGAAAAACTGTTTTTT
few	TRBV9	TRBD2	TRBJ2-2	CASSGLAGGVNTGELFF	TGTGCCAGCAGCGGACTAGCGGGGGGTGTCAACACCGGGGAGCTGTTTTTT
NA	TRBV20-1	TRBD2	TRBJ2-1	CSARDPLAGGGYSYNEQFF	TGCAGTGCTAGAGATCCCCTAGCGGGGGGAGGTTATTCGTACAATGAGCAGTTCTTC
NA	TRBV3-1	TRBD2	TRBJ2-1	CASSQALGLALYNEQFF	TGTGCCAGCAGCCAAGCCCTTGGACTAGCGCTTTACAATGAGCAGTTCTTC
NA	TRBV30	NA	TRBJ2-7	CAWTDGYEQYF	TGTGCCTGGACCGACGGGTACGAGCAGTACTTC
few	TRBV12-3/TRBV12-4	TRBD1	TRBJ1-2	CASTDRDRGLVTYGYTF	TGTGCCAGCACCGACCGGGACAGGGGGCTAGTTACCTATGGCTACACCTTC
NA	TRBV12-3/TRBV12-4	NA	TRBJ2-2	CASSSLGELFF	TGTGCCAGCAGCTCCCTTGGGGAGCTGTTTTTT
few	TRBV5-1	NA	TRBJ2-2	CASSLQPGELFF	TGCGCCAGCAGCTTACAGCCCGGGGAGCTGTTTTTT
few	TRBV2	NA	TRBJ2-1	CASREGTSNEQFF	TGTGCCAGCAGAGAAGGGACTTCGAATGAGCAGTTCTTC
few	TRBV29-1	NA	TRBJ2-7	CSVTPGDSYEQYF	TGCAGCGTAACGCCAGGGGACTCCTACGAGCAGTACTTC
NA	TRBV9	TRBD2	TRBJ2-3	CASSSPERGYSTDTQYF	TGTGCCAGCAGCAGCCCGGAGCGGGGGTATAGCACAGATACGCAGTATTTT
few	TRBV5-1	NA	TRBJ1-2	CASSLDSPYGYTF	TGCGCCAGCAGCTTGGACTCTCCCTATGGCTACACCTTC
many	TRBV27	TRBD1	TRBJ2-7	CASSPGQGNEQYF	TGTGCCAGCAGTCCGGGACAGGGTAACGAGCAGTACTTC
NA	TRBV27	NA	TRBJ2-3	CASSLSETDTQYF	TGTGCCAGCAGTTTATCCGAAACAGATACGCAGTATTTT
NA	TRBV5-6	NA	TRBJ2-3	CASSLGSTSTDTQYF	TGTGCCAGCAGCTTGGGGTCAACTAGCACAGATACGCAGTATTTT
few	TRBV6-1	TRBD1	TRBJ1-5	CASRKADRGQRPQHF	TGTGCCAGCAGAAAAGCCGACAGGGGGCAACGGCCCCAGCATTTT
few	TRBV6-5	NA	TRBJ1-2	CASTGGYEGYTF	TGTGCCAGCACGGGGGGGTATGAGGGCTACACCTTC